This passage covers 18 T cell receptor beta chains from one sample sequenced in a study of T cell repertoires in cytomegalovirus infection. TCRdb passed the reads through MiXCR, listing each CDR3 protein once. The data contain 480,000 or so distinct CDR3 sequences, approximately 10% of them singletons. Sequenced sample: PBMCs. The receptors come from a human donor in good health (CMV status not recorded). Some clones in this sample may be carry-over from other donors' samples.

Only a few counts were recorded for this clonotype. The chain uses TRBV6-1 and TRBJ2-3; D is ambiguous. V lost 4 bases and J lost 1, with 12 bases in between. Germline CDR1 reads MNHNS; CDR2 reads SASEGT. The CDR3 is 15 amino acids. CDR3 protein: CASSAQPSGTDTQYF. CDR3 DNA sequence: TGTGCCAGCAGTGCACAGCCATCTGGCACAGATACGCAGTATTTT.

The chain couples TRBV7-9 to TRBJ2-5; D gene uncertain. This CDR3 region has 14 residues. Germline CDR1 and CDR2: SEHNR and FQNEAQ (reference sequence). V lost 6 bases and J lost 0, with 11 bases in between. The CDR3 DNA sequence: TGTGCCAGCAGACGAACACAATACCAAGAGACCCAGTACTTC. It is translated as CASRRTQYQETQYF.

On this clonotype itself: One junction end disagrees with the germline gene, perhaps due to a read error. The J gene is TRBJ2-2, the V gene TRBV18, with 8 positions matching TRBD2. Germline CDR1 reads KGHSH; CDR2 reads LQKENI. The CDR3 runs to 17 residues. The CDR3 region has the DNA TGTGCCAGCTCACCATCTCCACCGGGAGGGCCATCCGGGGAGCGGTTTTTT. This translates into CASSPSPPGGPSGERFF. The entire variable domain, with the rest obtained from reference TRBV18 and TRBJ2-2, is as follows: NAGVMQNPRHLVRRRGQEARLRCSPMKGHSHVYWYRQLPEEGLKFMVYLQKENIIDESGMPKERFSAEFPKEGPSILRIQQVVRGDSAAYFCASSPSPPGGPSGERFFGEGSRLTVL.

This chain uses TRBV28 with TRBJ1-1; D is possibly TRBD1 (6 bases). Germline CDR1 is MDHEN and CDR2 is SYDVKM. This CDR3 region has 13 residues. Trimming took off 4 bases at V and 2 bases at J, with 8 bases between the two ends. DNA for the CDR3: TGTGCCAGCAGTTGGACAGATAACACTGAAGCTTTCTTT. Its protein is CASSWTDNTEAFF.

The chain is built from TRBV15 and TRBJ1-2; the D gene is possibly TRBD1 (5 bases). The germline V and J ends were trimmed by 5 bases and 4 bases, with 14 bases remaining between them. This CDR3 comprises 14 residues. The V gene's germline CDR1 is LNHNV and CDR2 YYDKDF (reference sequence). DNA for the CDR3: TGTGCCACCAGCGGCGGCCAGGGCTTCTATGGCTACACCTTC. Translation: CATSGGQGFYGYTF.

In this sample, this clonotype turned up a few times. V usage is TRBV29-1 and J usage is TRBJ1-1; D gene uncertain. The V end lost 7 bases, the J end lost 7 bases, and 10 bases lay between the germline ends. This CDR3 spans 10 amino acids. Germline CDR1 and CDR2: SQVTM and ANQGSEA. CDR3 region: CSGSLDEAFF. In DNA, the CDR3 is TGCAGCGGATCCCTTGATGAAGCTTTCTTT.

This clonotype was observed at least ten times. The chain uses TRBV10-3 and TRBJ1-2; D is ambiguous. V lost 0 bases and J 8 bases, leaving 16 bases between the germline ends. The V gene's germline CDR1 is ENHRY and CDR2 SYGVKD. This CDR3 is 15 amino acids long. The CDR3 DNA reads TGTGCCATCAGTGAGTCGAAGGACGTGGCGCGCGGCTACACCTTC. This encodes CAISESKDVARGYTF.

The CDR3 region has the DNA TGTGCCAGCAGCCAAGCCCCTCCCGGGGGTCCTGGCGAGCAGTACTTC. Translating gives CASSQAPPGGPGEQYF. The chain carries TRBV3-1 and TRBJ2-7, with TRBD2 as a possible D gene (6 bases). Germline V gene sequence: CDR1 LGHDT, CDR2 YNNKEL (reference sequence). This CDR3 is built from 16 residues. Trimming took off 1 base at V and 6 bases at J, with 19 bases between the two ends.

This clonotype showed up just a few times. The J gene is TRBJ1-4, the V gene TRBV29-1, with TRBD1 matching 10 bases. This CDR3 region has 12 residues. Per germline, CDR1 SQVTM and CDR2 ANQGSEA. The trim removed 7 bases at V and 7 bases at J, leaving 3 bases unmatched. The CDR3 protein is CSGRTGGEKLFF. In DNA form, the CDR3 reads TGCAGCGGAAGGACAGGGGGTGAAAAACTGTTTTTT.

In its sample, this clonotype was seen many times. V gene TRBV10-3 combines with J gene TRBJ2-5; D not resolved. The CDR3 consists of 14 residues. The germline gives CDR1 ENHRY, CDR2 SYGVKD. V lost 3 bases and J lost 3, with 11 bases in between. The CDR3 here is CAISDRVGKETQYF. The CDR3 DNA reads as TGTGCCATCAGTGATAGGGTCGGCAAAGAGACCCAGTACTTC.

This clonotype has a count of ten or more. The chain uses TRBV5-1 and TRBJ2-5, with D hard to call. CDR1 SGHRS and CDR2 YFSETQ come from the germline V gene. There are 12 residues in the CDR3. V gave up 4 bases and J gave up 1 base, with 5 bases separating them. CDR3 coding DNA: TGCGCCAGCAGCGCACTCCAAGAGACCCAGTACTTC. Amino acid sequence: CASSALQETQYF. Complete variable domain (other parts from reference TRBV5-1 and TRBJ2-5): KAGVTQTPRYLIKTRGQQVTLSCSPISGHRSVSWYQQTPGQGLQFLFEYFSETQRNKGNFPGRFSGRQFSNSRSEMNVSTLELGDSALYLCASSALQETQYFGPGTRLLVL.

The chain combines TRBV30 with TRBJ2-1, with TRBD2 matching over 13 bases. The V segment lost 2 bases and the J segment 4 bases; nucleotides outside the gene matches: 5. Germline V gene lookup returns CDR1 GTSNPN and CDR2 SVGIG (reference sequence). CDR3 length: 16 residues. CDR3 region: CAWSPLAGGPYNEQFF. The CDR3 DNA reads as TGTGCCTGGAGTCCACTAGCGGGAGGGCCATACAATGAGCAGTTCTTC.

There are many counts of this clonotype. V and J are TRBV11-2 and TRBJ2-7; D unresolved. CDR3 length: 13 amino acids. Trimming left V 3 bases short and J 4 bases short, with 10 bases between. Per germline, CDR1 SGHAT and CDR2 FQNNGV. CDR3 in DNA: TGTGCCAGCAGCTTCTCAGAGAAATACGAGCAGTACTTC. Residues: CASSFSEKYEQYF.

The chain employs TRBV25-1 and TRBJ1-1; no clear D. CDR1 MGHDK and CDR2 SYGVNS come from the germline V gene. V lost 3 bases to trimming and J lost 1 base, with 9 bases between them. CDR3 length equals 14 residues. This CDR3 is CASSDPRSNTEAFF. In nucleotides, the CDR3 is TGTGCCAGCAGTGATCCTAGGTCGAACACTGAAGCTTTCTTT.

Many counts were recorded for this clonotype. The chain employs TRBV12-3 or TRBV12-4 and TRBJ1-1; D gene unclear. The CDR3 extends over 13 amino acids. V gave up 7 bases and J gave up 5 bases, with 14 bases separating them. CDR3 bases: TGTGCCAGCATTGGTTGGGAGAGGACTGAAGCTTTCTTT. This codes for CASIGWERTEAFF.

Ten or more counts support this clonotype. The gene calls are TRBV18 and TRBJ2-1; D unresolved. The CDR3 is 16 residues long. Germline loops: CDR1 KGHSH, CDR2 LQKENI. The V end was cut by 2 bases, the J end by 3 bases, with 14 bases between. The CDR3 nucleotides are TGTGCCAGCTCACCATTGACGGTTTCGAACTACAATGAGCAGTTCTTC. Protein: CASSPLTVSNYNEQFF.

The rearrangement links TRBV11-2 to TRBJ1-6; weak D call: TRBD1 (5 bases). This CDR3 contains 15 residues. The V end was cut by 6 bases, the J end by 6 bases, with 15 bases between. Germline-derived CDR1 and CDR2 are SGHAT and FQNNGV. Here the CDR3 DNA reads TGTGCCAGCAGTACGGCAGGGTATAGTAATTCACCCCTCCACTTT. This translates into CASSTAGYSNSPLHF.

At least ten counts were recorded for this clonotype. The chain recombines TRBV14 with TRBJ2-3; possible D gene TRBD2, 6 bases. V dropped 5 bases and J dropped 4 bases, with 16 bases sitting between them. Germline V lookup: CDR1 SGHDN, CDR2 FVKESK. CDR3 length equals 15 residues. The CDR3 loop reads CASSAEGWGADTQYF. CDR3 nucleotides: TGTGCCAGCAGCGCGGAGGGATGGGGGGCAGATACGCAGTATTTT.